This T cell receptor (beta chain) was recovered during a study of T cell changes during pregnancy in multiple sclerosis. The method was immunoSEQ multiplex PCR; TCRdb's version includes in-frame clones alone and lacks a portion of them. The table includes some 57,000 clones, roughly nine tenths detected once. This CDR3 has 15 amino acids. The germline V gene has CDR1 MNHEY and CDR2 SVGAGI. Trimming took 2 bases from V and 0 from J, leaving 8 bases between them. This clonotype originated in a female donor with multiple sclerosis, enrolled in a pregnancy study. Sequencing used CD4+ T cells from peripheral blood mononuclear cells, obtained in the first trimester of pregnancy. The chain carries TRBV6-5 and TRBJ1-3; D not certain. CDR3 sequence (DNA): TGTGCCAGCAGTTACGAGGTCGGCTCTGGAAACACCATATATTTT. It yields the protein CASSYEVGSGNTIYF.